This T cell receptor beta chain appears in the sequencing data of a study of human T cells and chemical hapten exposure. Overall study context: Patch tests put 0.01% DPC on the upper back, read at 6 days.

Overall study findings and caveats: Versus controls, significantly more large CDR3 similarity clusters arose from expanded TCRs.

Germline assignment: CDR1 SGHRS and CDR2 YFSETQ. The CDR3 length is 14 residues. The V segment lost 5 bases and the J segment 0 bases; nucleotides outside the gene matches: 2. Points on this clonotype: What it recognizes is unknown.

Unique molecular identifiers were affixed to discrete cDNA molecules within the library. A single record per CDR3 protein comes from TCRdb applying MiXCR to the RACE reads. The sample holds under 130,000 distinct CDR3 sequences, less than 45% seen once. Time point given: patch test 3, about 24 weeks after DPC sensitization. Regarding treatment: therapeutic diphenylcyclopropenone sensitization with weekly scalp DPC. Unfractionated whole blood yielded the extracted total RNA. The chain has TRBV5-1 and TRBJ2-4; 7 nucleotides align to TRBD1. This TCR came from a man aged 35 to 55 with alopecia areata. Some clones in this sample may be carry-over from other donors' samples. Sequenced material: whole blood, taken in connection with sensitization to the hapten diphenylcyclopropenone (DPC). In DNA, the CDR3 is TGCGCCAGCAGACAGGGGCTAGCCAAAAACATTCAGTACTTC. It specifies CASRQGLAKNIQYF. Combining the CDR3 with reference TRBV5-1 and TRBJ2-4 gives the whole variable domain KAGVTQTPRYLIKTRGQQVTLSCSPISGHRSVSWYQQTPGQGLQFLFEYFSETQRNKGNFPGRFSGRQFSNSRSEMNVSTLELGDSALYLCASRQGLAKNIQYFGAGTRLSVL.